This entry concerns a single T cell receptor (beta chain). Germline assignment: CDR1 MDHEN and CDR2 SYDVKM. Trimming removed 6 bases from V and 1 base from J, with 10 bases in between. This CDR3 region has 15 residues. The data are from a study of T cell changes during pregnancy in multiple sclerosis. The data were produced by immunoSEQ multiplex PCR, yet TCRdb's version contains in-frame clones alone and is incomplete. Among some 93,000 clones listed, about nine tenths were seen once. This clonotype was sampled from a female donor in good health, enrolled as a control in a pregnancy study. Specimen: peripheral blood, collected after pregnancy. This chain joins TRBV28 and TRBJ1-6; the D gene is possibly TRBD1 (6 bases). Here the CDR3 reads CASRPTGSYNSPLHF. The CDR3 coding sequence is TGTGCCAGCAGGCCCACAGGGTCCTATAATTCACCCCTCCACTTT. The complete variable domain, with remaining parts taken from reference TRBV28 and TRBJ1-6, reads DVKVTQSSRYLVKRTGEKVFLECVQDMDHENMFWYRQDPGLGLRLIYFSYDVKMKEKGDIPEGYSVSREKKERFSLILESASTNQTSMYLCASRPTGSYNSPLHFGNGTRLTVT.